This T cell receptor (beta chain) was sequenced during a study of graft-versus-host responses after intestinal transplantation. As for the study in general: Each transplant was multivisceral, liver-intestinal, or isolated intestinal. Induction with anti-thymocyte globulin, then tacrolimus and steroids for roughly 3 years, was given to all recipients.

The method was immunoSEQ multiplex PCR; TCRdb's version includes in-frame clones alone and lacks a portion of them. The repertoire holds tens of thousands of clones, with roughly 89% as singletons. Germline V gene lookup returns CDR1 SGHVS and CDR2 FQNEAQ. This CDR3 comprises 18 residues. Trimming at V came to 2 bases and at J to 4 bases, leaving 14 bases not matched to a gene. Study-level findings and limits: When patients had graft-donor T cell macrochimerism, their allografts held high graft-versus-host to host-versus-graft clonal ratios. Researchers found GvH clones in recipient marrow, and some showed up first in ileum or blood.

For this clone: Its antigen is unknown.

The chain recombines TRBV7-8 with TRBJ2-1, with 7 bases identical to TRBD1. The receptor was isolated from a human donor who received an intestinal transplant. The sample here was unstimulated CD4+ T cells sorted from spleen or lymph node cells, taken before intestinal transplant. For the CDR3, the DNA is TGTGCCAGCAGCTTAATCCGGGACAGTCGAATCAATTACAATGAGCAGTTCTTC. This translates into CASSLIRDSRINYNEQFF.